This TCR beta chain comes out of a study of blood T cell repertoires in COVID-19. Study details: Sample material is recorded as cDNA or gDNA derived from T cells, B-cell-depleted T cells, or PBMCs.

Per the original data handling: It was from reference gene primer amplification that nucleated cell counts were estimated. The repertoire was sequenced with immunoSEQ multiplex PCR; TCRdb's copy has only in-frame clones and lacks some. V and J calls and clone size are copied from that table; D and trimming were computed from the DNA. The repertoire consists of about 190,000 clones, with 80% to 85% occurring once and the leading ten covering around 21%. The length of the CDR3 is 20 residues. The germline V gene has CDR1 LGHDT and CDR2 YNNKEL (reference sequence). The V and J ends lost 4 bases and 0 bases, in that order; junction bases with no gene match: 11.

This clonotype originated in a human donor in a cohort sampled during active COVID-19. The genes are TRBV3-1 (or the pseudogene TRBV3-2) and TRBJ2-1; 14 nucleotides match TRBD2. Sequenced: peripheral blood. The CDR3, as DNA: TGTGCCAGCAGCCCCCGACTAGCGGGAGGGATCTACCCCTCCTACAATGAGCAGTTCTTC. This encodes CASSPRLAGGIYPSYNEQFF.